A single sample is the source of the 21 T cell receptor beta chains below, sequenced in a study of response to subunit inactivated influenza vaccine. TCRdb itself ran the RT-PCR reads through MiXCR, one entry per CDR3 protein. There are 450,000 to 700,000 distinct CDR3 sequences in the sample; around 15% occur only once, and 11% lies in the top ten. Material: PBMCs from blood, obtained 11 to 12 days after vaccination. These receptors were obtained from a man in his fifties or sixties who received an inactivated influenza vaccine.

Written as DNA, the CDR3 is TGTGCCAGCAGTTTATACACCGCGGAGACCCAGTACTTC. Its protein product is CASSLYTAETQYF. V is TRBV12-3 or TRBV12-4 and J is TRBJ2-5; D is undetermined. The CDR3 loop spans 13 amino acids. V shed 2 bases and J shed 5 bases, with 9 bases lying between them.

This chain connects TRBV11-1 to TRBJ1-4; 7 nucleotides line up with TRBD1. This CDR3 is 14 amino acids long. CDR1 SGHAT and CDR2 FQDESV come from the germline V gene (reference sequence). The ends lost 5 bases at V and 4 bases at J; junction bases unmatched: 4. The CDR3 loop reads CASSIGDSNEKLFF. The CDR3 nucleotides read TGTGCCAGCAGCATCGGGGACAGTAATGAAAAACTGTTTTTT.

Here the CDR3 DNA reads TGCGCCAGCAGCCAGGGCAGGGGCGACTACTACGAGCAGTACTTC. This translates into CASSQGRGDYYEQYF. The chain couples TRBV4-1 to TRBJ2-7, with a weak D call TRBD1 (6 bases). Per the germline V gene, CDR1 is MGHRA and CDR2 is YSYEKL. V lost 3 bases to trimming and J lost 3 bases, with 15 bases between them. This CDR3 spans 15 amino acids.

Only a few counts were recorded for this clonotype. V and J are TRBV7-6 and TRBJ2-2; perhaps TRBD2 as D (6 bases). Per the germline V gene, CDR1 is SGHVS and CDR2 is FNYEAQ. V shed 3 bases and J shed 5 bases, with 16 bases lying between them. The CDR3 runs 16 residues. CDR3 coding DNA: TGTGCCAGCAGCTTGTTCGGGGGAGAAATTACCGGGGAGCTGTTTTTT. It codes for CASSLFGGEITGELFF.

The CDR3: CASTRDRSNTGELFF. The CDR3 bases are TGTGCCAGCACCCGGGACAGATCGAACACCGGGGAGCTGTTTTTT. The V and J genes are TRBV2 and TRBJ2-2; 7 bases align to TRBD1. The CDR3 extends over 15 amino acids. Trimming took 7 bases from V and 0 from J; bases not matched to a gene: 5. Per germline, CDR1 SNHLY and CDR2 FYNNEI.

This clonotype was found a few times. CDR3 in DNA: TGTGCCAGCAGTTTTATCGGGACAGGGGCCTACAATGAGCAGTTCTTC. It encodes CASSFIGTGAYNEQFF. The J gene is TRBJ2-1, the V gene TRBV12-3 or TRBV12-4; 10 bases map to TRBD1. J lost 2 bases, V lost 3 bases, and 4 bases had no gene match. The CDR3 is 16 amino acids.

In this sample, this clonotype turned up a few times. This sequence joins TRBV4-3 and TRBJ1-2, with TRBD1 as a possible D gene (5 bases). This CDR3 comprises 15 residues. CDR1 and CDR2 from the germline V gene are LGHNA and YSLEER. V dropped 2 bases and J dropped 2 bases, with 12 bases sitting between them. In DNA form, the CDR3 reads TGCGCCAGCAGCCAATCCACGGGGCGGAACTATGGCTACACCTTC. Its protein product is CASSQSTGRNYGYTF.

This clonotype was counted only a few times. The CDR3, as DNA: TGTGCCATCAGTGACCCCGGCATGGGTAATGAAAAACTGTTTTTT. This codes for CAISDPGMGNEKLFF. The V gene is TRBV10-3, the J gene TRBJ1-4, with D unclear. The CDR3 runs 15 residues. V lost 3 bases and J lost 4, with 12 bases in between. In germline, CDR1 is ENHRY, CDR2 SYGVKD.

This clonotype showed up just a few times. The chain uses TRBV6-5 and TRBJ2-5, with D hard to call. The ends were cut back, 2 bases at V and 9 bases at J, with 10 bases in the middle. CDR1 MNHEY and CDR2 SVGAGI come from the germline V gene. The CDR3 has 12 residues. CDR3 DNA: TGTGCCAGCAGTTACACCGCACCGGCCCAGTACTTC. It is translated as CASSYTAPAQYF.

This clonotype was found a few times. The chain links TRBV12-3 or TRBV12-4 to TRBJ1-1, with D perhaps TRBD1 (6 bases). V shed 6 bases and J shed 1 base, with 9 bases lying between them. The CDR3 sequence is 13 residues long. CDR3 DNA sequence: TGTGCCAGCAGGGGACACGCGAACACTGAAGCTTTCTTT. Its translation: CASRGHANTEAFF.

This clonotype was observed many times. V usage is TRBV29-1 and J usage is TRBJ2-7; D not certain. Germline values: CDR1 SQVTM, CDR2 ANQGSEA. CDR3 length equals 13 residues. Trimming shortened V by 6 bases and J by 4 bases, and 16 bases separated the two germline ends. The CDR3 DNA reads TGCAGCGTCGCCCCCCTAACAGTTTACGAGCAGTACTTC. This translates into CSVAPLTVYEQYF.

This chain links TRBV7-8 with TRBJ1-5; D gene unclear. The CDR3 has 12 amino acids. Trimming pared 5 bases from V and 4 bases from J, leaving 6 bases between. Germline V gene sequence: CDR1 SGHVS, CDR2 FQNEAQ. As DNA, the CDR3 is TGTGCCAGCAGCCCGGCGAATCAGCCCCAGCATTTT. Translating gives CASSPANQPQHF. Full variable domain (outside the CDR3, taken from reference TRBV7-8 and TRBJ1-5): GAGVSQSPRYKVAKRGQDVALRCDPISGHVSLFWYQQALGQGPEFLTYFQNEAQLDKSGLPSDRFFAERPEGSVSTLKIQRTQQEDSAVYLCASSPANQPQHFGDGTRLSIL.

This clonotype occurred a few times. The chain joins TRBV7-9 to TRBJ2-2, with 9 bases lining up with TRBD1. The V segment lost 8 bases and the J segment 5 bases; nucleotides outside the gene matches: 12. Germline V lookup: CDR1 SEHNR, CDR2 FQNEAQ (reference sequence). The CDR3 length is 16 residues. In nucleotides, the CDR3 is TGTGCCAGCCTAACAGGGGGCGCGTTGAGAACCGGGGAGCTGTTTTTT. Its protein is CASLTGGALRTGELFF.

V and J are TRBV29-1 and TRBJ2-1; the D gene could be TRBD1 or TRBD2 (5 bases each). The V gene's germline CDR1 is SQVTM and CDR2 ANQGSEA. The CDR3 consists of 13 residues. V lost 3 bases and J lost 5, with 11 bases in between. CDR3: CSVDQGRDNEQFF. The CDR3 DNA reads TGCAGCGTTGATCAGGGACGAGACAATGAGCAGTTCTTC.

This sequence joins TRBV15 and TRBJ1-6, with TRBD1 matching over 7 bases. This CDR3 spans 18 amino acids. The junction had 8 bases not matched to a gene; V was cut back by 1 base and J by 2 bases. Germline CDR1 reads LNHNV; CDR2 reads YYDKDF (reference sequence). CDR3 in amino acids: CATSRGIKQGPYNSPLHF. In DNA form, the CDR3 reads TGTGCCACCAGCAGAGGAATAAAACAGGGGCCCTATAATTCACCCCTCCACTTT.

The J gene is TRBJ2-7, the V gene TRBV29-1; 9 positions agree with TRBD1. Trimming removed 1 base from V and 0 bases from J; junction bases left unmatched: 1. CDR1 is SQVTM, CDR2 ANQGSEA, per germline. This CDR3 contains 14 residues. In nucleotides, the CDR3 is TGCAGCGTTGAAGGGACAGGGGCCTCCTACGAGCAGTACTTC. Translated, it gives CSVEGTGASYEQYF.

J is TRBJ2-3 and V is TRBV27; TRBD2 matches 10 bases. The CDR3 is made up of 15 amino acids. Germline lookup yields CDR1 MNHEY and CDR2 SMNVEV (reference sequence). The ends lost 2 bases at V and 8 bases at J; junction bases unmatched: 7. In DNA form, the CDR3 reads TGTGCCAGCAGTTTAACGAGCGGGGGGGCCATTACGCAGTATTTT. Protein sequence: CASSLTSGGAITQYF.

This clonotype was observed a few times. This chain joins TRBV12-3 or TRBV12-4 and TRBJ1-4; D remains unclear. The V end was cut by 8 bases, the J end by 0 bases, with 7 bases between. The CDR3 spans 13 residues. CDR3 residues: CASGLSTNEKLFF. The CDR3 nucleotides are TGTGCCAGCGGCTTGTCAACTAATGAAAAACTGTTTTTT.

The chain is built from TRBV12-3 or TRBV12-4 and TRBJ1-4; D unresolved. The CDR3 runs 13 residues. V was trimmed by 3 bases and J by 8 bases, leaving 10 bases between them. The DNA of the CDR3 is TGTGCCAGCAGTTTCGGAGGAGGGGAAAAACTGTTTTTT. This sequence encodes CASSFGGGEKLFF.

This clonotype was observed a handful of times. This rearrangement joins TRBV7-2 to TRBJ2-1; D is unclear. V dropped 2 bases and J dropped 13 bases, with 12 bases sitting between them. CDR3 length: 12 amino acids. Germline CDR1 and CDR2: SGHTA and FQGNSA. CDR3 amino acids: CASSLTIVPQFF. In nucleotides, the CDR3 is TGTGCCAGCAGCTTAACGATAGTCCCCCAGTTCTTC.

This clonotype was detected a few times. V usage is TRBV5-5 and J usage is TRBJ2-7; the match to TRBD1 covers 8 bases. With 2 bases clipped from V and 7 bases from J, the junction kept 11 bases outside the gene matches. Germline V lookup: CDR1 SGHKS, CDR2 YYEKEE (reference sequence). The CDR3 covers 15 residues. The CDR3 region is CASSFPGGKGYEQYF. The DNA for the CDR3 is TGTGCCAGCAGCTTCCCAGGGGGCAAAGGCTATGAGCAGTACTTC. The full variable domain, completed using reference TRBV5-5 and TRBJ2-7, is DAGVTQSPTHLIKTRGQQVTLRCSPISGHKSVSWYQQVLGQGPQFIFQYYEKEERGRGNFPDRFSARQFPNYSSELNVNALLLGDSALYLCASSFPGGKGYEQYFGPGTRLTVT.